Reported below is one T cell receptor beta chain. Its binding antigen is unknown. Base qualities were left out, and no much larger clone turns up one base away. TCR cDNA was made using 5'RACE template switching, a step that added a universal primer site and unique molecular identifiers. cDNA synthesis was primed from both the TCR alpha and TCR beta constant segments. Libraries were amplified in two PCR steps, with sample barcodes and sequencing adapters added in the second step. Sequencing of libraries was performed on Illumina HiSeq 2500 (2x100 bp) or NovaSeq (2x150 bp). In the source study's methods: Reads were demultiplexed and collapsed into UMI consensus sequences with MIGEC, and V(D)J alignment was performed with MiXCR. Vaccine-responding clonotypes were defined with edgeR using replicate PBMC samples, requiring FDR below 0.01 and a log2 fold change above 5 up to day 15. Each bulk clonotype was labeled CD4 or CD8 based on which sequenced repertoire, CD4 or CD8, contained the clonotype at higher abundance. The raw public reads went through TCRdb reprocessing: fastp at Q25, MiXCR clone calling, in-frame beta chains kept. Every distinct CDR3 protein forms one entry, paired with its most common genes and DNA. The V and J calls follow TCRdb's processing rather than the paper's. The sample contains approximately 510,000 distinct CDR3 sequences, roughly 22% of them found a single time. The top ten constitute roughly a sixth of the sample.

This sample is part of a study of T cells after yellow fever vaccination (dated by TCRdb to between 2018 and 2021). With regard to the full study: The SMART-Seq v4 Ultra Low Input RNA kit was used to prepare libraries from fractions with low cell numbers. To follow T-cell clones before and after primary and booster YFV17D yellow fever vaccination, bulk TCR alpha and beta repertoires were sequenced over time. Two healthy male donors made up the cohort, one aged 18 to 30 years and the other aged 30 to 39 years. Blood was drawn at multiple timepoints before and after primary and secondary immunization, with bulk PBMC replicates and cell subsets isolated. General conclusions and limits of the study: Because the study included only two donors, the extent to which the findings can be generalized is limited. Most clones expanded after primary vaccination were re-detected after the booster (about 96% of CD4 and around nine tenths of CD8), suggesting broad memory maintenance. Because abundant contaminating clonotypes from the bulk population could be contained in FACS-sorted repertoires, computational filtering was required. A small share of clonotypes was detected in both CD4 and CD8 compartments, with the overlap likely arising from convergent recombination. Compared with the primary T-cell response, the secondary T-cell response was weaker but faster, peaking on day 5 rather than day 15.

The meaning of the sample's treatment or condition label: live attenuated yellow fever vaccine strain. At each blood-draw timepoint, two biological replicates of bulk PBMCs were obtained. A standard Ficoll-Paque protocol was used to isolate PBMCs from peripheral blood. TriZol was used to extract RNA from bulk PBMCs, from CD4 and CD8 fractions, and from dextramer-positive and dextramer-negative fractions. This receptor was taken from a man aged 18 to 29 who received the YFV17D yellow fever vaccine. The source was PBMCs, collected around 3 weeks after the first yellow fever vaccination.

The CDR3 corresponds to CASTTHLAGQETQYF. The sequenced DNA: TGTGCCAGCACTACCCACCTAGCGGGGCAAGAGACCCAGTACTTC. The chain is encoded by TRBV12-3 or TRBV12-4 joined to TRBJ2-5; TRBD2 agrees with 9 junctional bases. Unmatched junction bases come to 8, with V trimmed by 7 bases and J by 2 bases. The CDR3 covers 15 residues, taking in both the cysteine and the phenylalanine. The retained sequence is limited to the CDR3, 45 bases, with the frame set at the first base.